This T cell receptor (beta chain) was identified in a study of cytomegalovirus exposure and HLA in healthy donors. Study observations and caveats: In a later analysis, most CMV-associated TCR beta chains appeared HLA-restricted.

CDR1 is SGHDT, CDR2 YYEEEE, per germline. The CDR3 has 14 residues. V shed 0 bases and J 10 bases; nucleotides not matched to a gene: 7. At the time of sampling, donors were nominally healthy, though unrecorded immune exposures were likely. 13 Jbeta primers and 60 Vbeta primers were used for the PCR. Only in-frame clones appear in the TCRdb table, and some are missing; sequencing was by immunoSEQ multiplex PCR. This sample has 75,000 to 95,000 clones, with around 77% found just once. A note on this clone: Its antigen remains unknown.

This TCR came from a man in his fifties or sixties in good health and CMV-seronegative. Specimen: PBMCs. The chain combines TRBV5-6 with TRBJ2-1; 7 nucleotides match TRBD2. The CDR3 coding sequence is TGTGCCAGCAGCTTGGCCGGGGGGTTTGTGGAGCAGTTCTTC. Protein product: CASSLAGGFVEQFF.